This entry is about one T cell receptor beta chain. The record originates from a study of Ad26.COV2.S vaccination and SARS-CoV-2 variants. Germline V gene sequence: CDR1 SGDLS, CDR2 YYNGEE. The CDR3 is 17 amino acids. The germline V and J ends were trimmed by 4 bases and 0 bases, with 17 bases remaining between them. Stated treatment: 15 to 20 received Ad26.COV2.S at low or high dose, single or two shots; roughly five received placebo; per-sample allocation not given. Sampling took place 63 days after the first vaccine or placebo injection. Ad26.COV2.S expressed prefusion-stabilized spike from the original Wuhan strain. The repertoire was sequenced with immunoSEQ multiplex PCR; TCRdb's copy has only in-frame clones and lacks some. The table shows about half a million clones, with about 89% occurring only once.

Sample: peripheral blood, taken in a trial of Ad26.COV2.S vaccine versus placebo. This sequence was found in a person aged 18-60 years who received the Ad26.COV2.S COVID-19 vaccine or a placebo. The rearrangement uses TRBV9 and TRBJ2-1; TRBD1 or TRBD2 may be the D gene (7 bases each). The CDR3, as DNA: TGTGCCAGCAGCCCAGGGGGGGGCCGGAGCTCCTACAATGAGCAGTTCTTC. Protein: CASSPGGGRSSYNEQFF.